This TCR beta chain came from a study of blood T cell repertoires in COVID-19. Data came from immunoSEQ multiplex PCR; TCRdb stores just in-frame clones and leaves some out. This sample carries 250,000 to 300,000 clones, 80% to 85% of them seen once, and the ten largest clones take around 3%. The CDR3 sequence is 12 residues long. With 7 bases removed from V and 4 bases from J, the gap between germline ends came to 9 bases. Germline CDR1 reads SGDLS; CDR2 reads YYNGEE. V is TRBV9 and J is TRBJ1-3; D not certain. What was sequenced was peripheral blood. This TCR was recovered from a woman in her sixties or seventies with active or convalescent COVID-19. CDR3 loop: CASRSTGNTIYF. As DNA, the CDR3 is TGTGCCAGCCGCAGTACCGGAAACACCATATATTTT. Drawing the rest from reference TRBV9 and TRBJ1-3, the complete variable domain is DSGVTQTPKHLITATGQRVTLRCSPRSGDLSVYWYQQSLDQGLQFLIQYYNGEERAKGNILERFSAQQFPDLHSELNLSSLELGDSALYFCASRSTGNTIYFGEGSWLTVV.